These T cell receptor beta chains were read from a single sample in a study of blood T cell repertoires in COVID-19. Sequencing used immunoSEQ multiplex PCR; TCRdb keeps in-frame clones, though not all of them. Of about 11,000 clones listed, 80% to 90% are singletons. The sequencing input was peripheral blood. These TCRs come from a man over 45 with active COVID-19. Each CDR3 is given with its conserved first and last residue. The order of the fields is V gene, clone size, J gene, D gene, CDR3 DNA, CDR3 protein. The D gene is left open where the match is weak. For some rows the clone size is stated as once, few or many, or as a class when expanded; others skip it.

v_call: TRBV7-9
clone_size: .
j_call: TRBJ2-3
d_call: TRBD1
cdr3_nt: TGTGCCAGCAGCTTTCCACAGGGGGCAGGAGATACGCAGTATTTT
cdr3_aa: CASSFPQGAGDTQYF

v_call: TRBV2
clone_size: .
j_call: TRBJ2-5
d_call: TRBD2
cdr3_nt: TGTGCCAGTTTGGGAGGGGACGTTGGAGAGACCCAGTACTTC
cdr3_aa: CASLGGDVGETQYF

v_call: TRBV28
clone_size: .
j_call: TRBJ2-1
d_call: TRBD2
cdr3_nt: TGTGCCAGCAGTCAGACTAGCGGGAGTGGCTCTAGAAATGAGCAGTTCTTC
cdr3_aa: CASSQTSGSGSRNEQFF

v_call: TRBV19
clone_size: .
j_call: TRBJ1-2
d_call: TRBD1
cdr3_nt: TGTGCCAGTGGACAGGGAAACTATGGCTACACCTTC
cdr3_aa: CASGQGNYGYTF

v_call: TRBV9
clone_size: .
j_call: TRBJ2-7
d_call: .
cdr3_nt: TGTGCCAGCAGCGTTGGTAGCGGCACCTACGAGCAGTACTTC
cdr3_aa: CASSVGSGTYEQYF

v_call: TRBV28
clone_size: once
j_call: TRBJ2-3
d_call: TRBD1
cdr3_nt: TGTGCCAGCAGTTCTACGGCTGGTCCGGGACAGGGTGACACAGATACGCAGTATTTT
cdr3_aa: CASSSTAGPGQGDTDTQYF

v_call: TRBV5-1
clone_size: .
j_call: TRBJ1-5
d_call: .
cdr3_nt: TGCGCCAGCAGCCTGGGGGCTGGTCAGCCCCAGCATTTT
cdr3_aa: CASSLGAGQPQHF

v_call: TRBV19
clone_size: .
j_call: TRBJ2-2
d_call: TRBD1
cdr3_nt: TGTGCCAGTAGTGGACAGGTGACGGGGACCGGGGAGCTGTTTTTT
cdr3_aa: CASSGQVTGTGELFF

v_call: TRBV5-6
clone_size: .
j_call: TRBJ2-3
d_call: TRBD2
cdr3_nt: TGTGCCAGCAGCTTGGCGGGGCCTAGCGGGTTCACAGATACGCAGTATTTT
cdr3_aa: CASSLAGPSGFTDTQYF

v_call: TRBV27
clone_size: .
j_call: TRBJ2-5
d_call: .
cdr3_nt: TGTGCCAGCGCCCCGCAGGGGTACCAAGAGACCCAGTACTTC
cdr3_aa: CASAPQGYQETQYF

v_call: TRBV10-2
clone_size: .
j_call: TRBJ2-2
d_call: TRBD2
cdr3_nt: TGCGCCAGCACCCAGGGGACTAGCGGGGACACCGGGGAGCTGTTTTTT
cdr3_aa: CASTQGTSGDTGELFF

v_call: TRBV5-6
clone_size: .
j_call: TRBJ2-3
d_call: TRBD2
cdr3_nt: TGTGCCAGCAGCCAAGGACTAGCGGGAGCTTGGGCAGATACGCAGTATTTT
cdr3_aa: CASSQGLAGAWADTQYF

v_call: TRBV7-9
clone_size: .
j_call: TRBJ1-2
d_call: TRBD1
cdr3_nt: TGTGCCAGCAGCTTGGGACAGGGTACTCCCTCCTATGGCTACACCTTC
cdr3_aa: CASSLGQGTPSYGYTF

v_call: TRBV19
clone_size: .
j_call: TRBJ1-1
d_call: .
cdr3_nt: TGTGCCAGTAGTGTGTTGGGGCAGGGCGAAGAGGAAGCTTTCTTT
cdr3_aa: CASSVLGQGEEEAFF

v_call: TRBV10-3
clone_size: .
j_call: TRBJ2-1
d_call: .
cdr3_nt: TGTGCCATCATGGGAGGACACTCCGGCTCCTACAATGAGCAGTTCTTC
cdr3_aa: CAIMGGHSGSYNEQFF

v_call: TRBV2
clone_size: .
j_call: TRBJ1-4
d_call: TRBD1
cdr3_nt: TGTGCCAGCAGAGGGACAGGGGCGTTATATGAAAAACTGTTTTTT
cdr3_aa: CASRGTGALYEKLFF

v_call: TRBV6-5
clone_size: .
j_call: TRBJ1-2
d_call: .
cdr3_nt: TGTGCCAGCAGTTATCAGGGAGGAGGGCATGGCTACACCTTC
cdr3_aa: CASSYQGGGHGYTF